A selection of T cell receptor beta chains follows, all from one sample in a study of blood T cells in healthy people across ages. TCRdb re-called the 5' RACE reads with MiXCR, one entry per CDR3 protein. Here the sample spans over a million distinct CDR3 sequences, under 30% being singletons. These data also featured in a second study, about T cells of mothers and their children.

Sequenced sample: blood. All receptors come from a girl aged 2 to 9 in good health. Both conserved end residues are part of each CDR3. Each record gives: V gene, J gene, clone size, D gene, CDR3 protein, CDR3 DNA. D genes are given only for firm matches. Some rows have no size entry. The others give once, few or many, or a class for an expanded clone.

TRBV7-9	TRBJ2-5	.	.	CASSPVTGMETQYF	TGTGCCAGCAGCCCAGTAACGGGGATGGAGACCCAGTACTTC
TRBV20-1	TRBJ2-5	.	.	CSARAGLTQGGTQYF	TGCAGTGCTAGAGCGGGACTTACGCAAGGTGGGACCCAGTACTTC
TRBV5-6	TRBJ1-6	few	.	CASSLWGGNSPLHF	TGTGCCAGCAGCTTATGGGGGGGTAATTCACCCCTCCACTTT
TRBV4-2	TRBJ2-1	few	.	CASSQAVGTNEFF	TGTGCCAGCAGCCAAGCAGTGGGGACAAATGAGTTCTTC
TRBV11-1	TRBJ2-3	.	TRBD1	CASSFGTANTDTQYF	TGTGCCAGCAGCTTCGGGACAGCCAACACAGATACGCAGTATTTT
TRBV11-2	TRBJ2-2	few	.	CASSLDLWTGELFF	TGTGCCAGCAGCTTAGATCTATGGACCGGGGAGCTGTTTTTT
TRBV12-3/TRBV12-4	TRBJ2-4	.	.	CASSYGIQGDIQYF	TGTGCCAGCAGTTATGGGATTCAAGGGGACATTCAGTACTTC
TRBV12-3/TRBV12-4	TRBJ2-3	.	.	CASRYSPSTDTQYF	TGTGCCAGCAGATACTCCCCTAGCACAGATACGCAGTATTTT
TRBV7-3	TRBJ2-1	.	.	CASSLIGGPSNEQFF	TGTGCCAGCAGCTTAATTGGGGGACCGTCAAATGAGCAGTTCTTC
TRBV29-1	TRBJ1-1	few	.	CSVEGPGATEAFF	TGCAGCGTTGAGGGTCCAGGGGCCACTGAAGCTTTCTTT
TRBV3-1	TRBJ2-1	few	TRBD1	CASSQVLGQSSYNEQFF	TGTGCCAGCAGCCAAGTACTGGGACAGAGCTCCTACAATGAGCAGTTCTTC
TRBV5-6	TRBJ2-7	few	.	CASSLYRAYEQYF	TGTGCCAGCAGCTTATACAGGGCCTACGAGCAGTACTTC
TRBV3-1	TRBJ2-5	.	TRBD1	CASSQDGGLLGQGLGTQYF	TGTGCCAGCAGCCAAGATGGAGGTCTCTTAGGACAGGGACTCGGGACCCAGTACTTC
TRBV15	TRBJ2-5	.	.	CATSREGGNGVQETQYF	TGTGCCACCAGCAGAGAGGGGGGAAACGGGGTCCAAGAGACCCAGTACTTC
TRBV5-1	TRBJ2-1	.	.	CASSLTGDASNEQFF	TGCGCCAGCAGCTTAACGGGGGACGCTTCCAATGAGCAGTTCTTC
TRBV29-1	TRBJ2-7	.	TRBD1	CSVGGTGSSEQYF	TGCAGCGTTGGGGGGACAGGGTCCTCCGAGCAGTACTTC
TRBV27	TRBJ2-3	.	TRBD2	CASSLGRSGRVNTQYF	TGTGCCAGCAGTTTAGGTCGGAGCGGGAGGGTAAATACGCAGTATTTT
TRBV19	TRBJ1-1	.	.	CASSIDVERDEAFF	TGTGCCAGTAGTATAGATGTGGAGCGGGATGAAGCTTTCTTT
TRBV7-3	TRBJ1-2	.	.	CASSSIGPAQLANYGYTF	TGTGCCAGCAGCTCCATTGGACCGGCCCAGTTAGCTAACTATGGCTACACCTTC
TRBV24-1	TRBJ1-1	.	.	CATSDPTDEAFF	TGTGCCACCAGTGATCCGACAGATGAAGCTTTCTTT
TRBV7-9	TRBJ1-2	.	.	CASSLAPPSGDGYTF	TGTGCCAGCAGCTTAGCCCCTCCCTCGGGCGATGGCTACACCTTC
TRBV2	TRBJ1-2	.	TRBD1	CASSARGPLYVYTF	TGTGCCAGCAGCGCCAGGGGGCCACTCTATGTCTACACCTTC
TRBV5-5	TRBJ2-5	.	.	CASSPATYQETQYF	TGTGCCAGCAGCCCCGCAACGTACCAAGAGACCCAGTACTTC
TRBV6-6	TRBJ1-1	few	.	CASSRSPGGHGAFF	TGTGCCAGCAGTCGATCCCCCGGGGGCCACGGAGCTTTCTTT
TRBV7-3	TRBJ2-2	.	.	CASSWAGGELFF	TGTGCCAGCAGCTGGGCGGGCGGGGAGCTGTTTTTT
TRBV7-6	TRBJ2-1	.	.	CASSLDAGSQFF	TGTGCCAGCAGCCTCGACGCGGGGTCCCAGTTCTTC
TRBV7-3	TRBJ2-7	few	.	CASSPHGLGSSYEQYF	TGTGCCAGCAGCCCACATGGGCTGGGAAGCTCCTACGAGCAGTACTTC
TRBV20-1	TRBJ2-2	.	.	CSARENSNTGALFF	TGCAGTGCTAGAGAAAACAGTAACACCGGGGCGCTGTTTTTT
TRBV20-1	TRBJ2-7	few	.	CSAPIGGYDDGQYF	TGCAGTGCCCCGATTGGGGGGTATGATGATGGGCAGTACTTC
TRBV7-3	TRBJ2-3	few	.	CASSHLKGSGFPDTQYF	TGTGCCAGCAGTCACCTAAAGGGCAGTGGATTCCCAGATACGCAGTATTTT
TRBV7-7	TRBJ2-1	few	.	CASSPLGGLEGEQFF	TGTGCTAGCAGCCCCTTGGGGGGGCTTGAGGGTGAGCAGTTCTTC
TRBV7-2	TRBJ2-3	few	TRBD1	CASSLNRGSTDTQYF	TGTGCCAGCAGCCTCAACAGGGGGAGCACAGATACGCAGTATTTT
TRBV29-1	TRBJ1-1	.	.	CSVERGSLTEAFF	TGCAGCGTTGAGCGGGGTTCCTTAACTGAAGCTTTCTTT
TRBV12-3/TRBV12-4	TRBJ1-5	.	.	CASTWVPNQPQHF	TGTGCCAGCACCTGGGTCCCTAATCAGCCCCAGCATTTT
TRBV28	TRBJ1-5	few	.	CASIQGYSNQPQHF	TGTGCCAGCATCCAGGGATATAGCAATCAGCCCCAGCATTTT
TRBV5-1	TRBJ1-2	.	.	CASSLAPQDYGYTF	TGCGCCAGCAGCTTGGCTCCGCAGGACTATGGCTACACCTTC
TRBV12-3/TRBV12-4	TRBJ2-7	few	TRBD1	CANSLHTPIQGASYEQYF	TGTGCCAACAGTTTACATACCCCTATCCAGGGGGCGTCCTACGAGCAGTACTTC
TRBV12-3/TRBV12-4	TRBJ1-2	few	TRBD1	CASSRPWDSPKGYTF	TGTGCCAGCAGCCGACCCTGGGACAGCCCAAAGGGCTACACCTTC
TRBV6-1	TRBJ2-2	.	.	CASSEYDSNTGELFF	TGTGCCAGCAGTGAATACGACAGCAACACCGGGGAGCTGTTTTTT
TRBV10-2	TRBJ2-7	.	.	CASSVKLVYEQYF	TGCGCCAGCAGTGTTAAGCTAGTCTACGAGCAGTACTTC
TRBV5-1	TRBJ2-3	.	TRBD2	CASSHQTSGNGPDTQYF	TGCGCCAGCAGCCATCAGACTAGCGGTAACGGACCAGATACGCAGTATTTT
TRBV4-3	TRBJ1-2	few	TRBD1	CASSPFRGAYGYTF	TGCGCCAGCAGCCCATTCAGGGGGGCCTATGGCTACACCTTC